The 4 T cell receptor beta chains below come from one sample, sequenced in a study of T cell changes during pregnancy in multiple sclerosis. TCRdb's table, derived via immunoSEQ multiplex PCR, lists solely in-frame clones and lacks some. The table has 70,000 or so clones, around 90% seen once; the top ten hold 0.43%. Here the sequenced sample was CD4+ T cells from peripheral blood mononuclear cells, taken before pregnancy. Every receptor here comes from a female donor with multiple sclerosis, enrolled in a pregnancy study.

This rearrangement joins TRBV11-3 to TRBJ2-3, with TRBD2 as a possible D gene (6 bases). The CDR3 is 15 amino acids. Deletions cut 1 base from V and 0 bases from J, with 8 bases between. Germline lookup yields CDR1 SGHNT and CDR2 YENEEA. CDR3 in amino acids: CASSLVGGSTDTQYF. The CDR3 region has the DNA TGTGCCAGCAGCTTAGTGGGGGGAAGCACAGATACGCAGTATTTT.

The table lists this clone with a count of one. CDR3 amino acids: CARSLGNLPGLAGGPSYEQYF. The CDR3 bases are TGTGCCAGAAGCTTGGGGAATTTACCGGGACTAGCGGGAGGGCCCTCCTACGAGCAGTACTTC. This chain uses TRBV5-3 with TRBJ2-7; 16 positions match TRBD2. TRBV5-3 is given ORF status, its function remaining uncertain. The ends lost 0 bases at V and 0 bases at J; junction bases unmatched: 12. This CDR3 is 21 amino acids long.

The V gene is TRBV9, the J gene TRBJ1-2; 7 bases are shared with TRBD1. The CDR3 loop spans 14 amino acids. The germline V gene encodes CDR1 SGDLS and CDR2 YYNGEE. The J segment lost 4 bases and the V segment lost 4 bases, leaving 7 bases of the junction unmatched. The CDR3 nucleotides read TGTGCCAGCAGCCCCATAGGGGGCGCCTATGGCTACACCTTC. Amino acids: CASSPIGGAYGYTF.

The chain couples TRBV29-1 to TRBJ2-4; 9 bases fit TRBD2. V shed 2 bases and J 0 bases; nucleotides not matched to a gene: 2. Germline CDR1 SQVTM, CDR2 ANQGSEA. This CDR3 region has 15 residues. For the CDR3, the DNA is TGCAGCGTTGAACTAGCGGGGCTAGCCAAAAACATTCAGTACTTC. Translating gives CSVELAGLAKNIQYF.